This T cell receptor (beta chain) stems from a study of vaccination effects on CD4 cells after COVID-19. Losses at the gene ends were 0 bases for V and 9 bases for J; bases not matched to a gene: 7. The length of the CDR3 is 14 residues. Germline lookup yields CDR1 GTSNPN and CDR2 SVGIG (reference sequence). A word on this clone: The target antigen is unknown.

Before sequencing took place, the ViraFEST assay used viral peptide pools to expand antigen-specific CD4+ T cells. Researchers isolated CD4+ T cells once about eleven days of culture had elapsed. Recipients of the vaccine had no prior SARS-CoV-2 infection and negative nucleocapsid antibodies. Only in-frame clones appear in the TCRdb table, and some are missing; sequencing was by immunoSEQ multiplex PCR. The table has some 31,000 clones, around 73% seen once. Sample: CD4+ T cells from PBMCs cultured with HCoV-OC43 spike peptides, taken before COVID-19 vaccination. Subset in this sample: HCoV-OC43 spike overlapping peptide pool stimulation. This TCR was sampled from a human donor who received a COVID-19 vaccine. V usage is TRBV30 and J usage is TRBJ1-5, with 8 bases matching TRBD1. The CDR3: CAWSVQLGTGPQHF. CDR3 nucleotides: TGTGCCTGGAGTGTACAGCTAGGGACAGGGCCCCAGCATTTT.